A single sample gave rise to the 14 T cell receptor beta chains below, sequenced in a study of blood T cell repertoires in COVID-19. Data came from immunoSEQ multiplex PCR; TCRdb stores just in-frame clones and leaves some out. Here the sample spans some 250,000 clones, more than 75% being singletons. The sample comprised peripheral blood. The receptors come from a man older than 75 with acute or convalescent COVID-19.

The chain employs TRBV19 and TRBJ2-3, with D hard to call. There are 13 residues in the CDR3. Germline values: CDR1 LNHDA, CDR2 SQIVND (reference sequence). The V gene lost 9 bases and the J gene lost 2 bases, with 12 bases spanning the gap. CDR3 in DNA: TGTGCCAGCAACCCCAGTCCCACAGATACGCAGTATTTT. It yields the protein CASNPSPTDTQYF.

This clone has only one observation. V gene TRBV7-2 combines with J gene TRBJ2-7; D is perhaps TRBD1 (6 bases). The CDR3 is 17 residues long. The germline V and J ends were trimmed by 4 bases and 2 bases, with 21 bases remaining between them. Germline V gene lookup returns CDR1 SGHTA and CDR2 FQGNSA. CDR3 DNA: TGTGCCAGCAGCTCCCAAATCGACAGGTTCTACCCCTACGAGCAGTACTTC. Its protein product is CASSSQIDRFYPYEQYF.

This chain joins TRBV9 and TRBJ1-5; 7 nucleotides align to TRBD1. The CDR3 covers 14 residues. Germline trimming cut 3 bases from V and 7 bases from J; bases unmatched to any gene: 7. Germline V gives CDR1 SGDLS, CDR2 YYNGEE. For the CDR3, the DNA is TGTGCCAGCAGCGCGACAGGGCTGGGCCAGCCCCAGCATTTT. Amino acids: CASSATGLGQPQHF.

The chain uses TRBV12-3 or TRBV12-4 and TRBJ1-6; D uncertain. With 5 bases removed from V and 7 bases from J, the gap between germline ends came to 9 bases. This CDR3 comprises 13 residues. CDR3 amino acids: CASSPLRNSPLHF. The CDR3 DNA reads as TGTGCCAGCAGTCCCCTCAGGAATTCACCCCTCCACTTT.

This chain connects TRBV4-1 to TRBJ1-1, with D possibly being TRBD1 (5 bases). CDR1 is MGHRA and CDR2 is YSYEKL in the germline V gene. The CDR3 has 15 residues. V was trimmed by 7 bases and J by 5 bases, leaving 20 bases between them. This chain's CDR3 is CASKSDGGVITEAFF. As DNA, the CDR3 is TGCGCCAGCAAATCGGATGGGGGGGTTATTACTGAAGCTTTCTTT.

The chain carries TRBV15 and TRBJ2-2; 9 nucleotides agree with TRBD1. The germline V gene has CDR1 LNHNV and CDR2 YYDKDF (reference sequence). The CDR3 sequence is 14 residues long. Trimming cost V 6 bases and J 6 bases; bases outside gene matches: 5. The DNA for the CDR3 is TGTGCCACCAGTAGGGACAGGGCGGCCGGGGAGCTGTTTTTT. Translated: CATSRDRAAGELFF.

The chain has TRBV10-3 and TRBJ2-7; 7 bases line up with TRBD1. V was pared by 5 bases and J by 1 base, with 8 bases of the junction left unmatched. Germline V gene data show CDR1 as ENHRY and CDR2 as SYGVKD. This CDR3 has 15 residues. The CDR3 loop is CAISPEGQRSYEQYF. CDR3 DNA sequence: TGTGCCATCAGTCCCGAGGGACAGAGGTCCTACGAGCAGTACTTC.

The chain couples TRBV5-8 to TRBJ1-2; 7 bases match TRBD1. From germline, CDR1 is SGHTS and CDR2 YDEGEE. The CDR3 is 14 amino acids. With V trimmed by 0 bases and J by 3 bases, 2 bases remained unmatched. CDR3 in DNA: TGTGCCAGCAGCTTGGGGGGGACAGACTATGGCTACACCTTC. Translated: CASSLGGTDYGYTF.

This sequence joins TRBV7-8 and TRBJ2-5, with D unresolved. V dropped 5 bases and J dropped 3 bases, with 10 bases sitting between them. This CDR3 spans 13 amino acids. Germline assignment: CDR1 SGHVS and CDR2 FQNEAQ. The CDR3 bases are TGTGCCAGCAGCCTCGACTGGAAAGAGACCCAGTACTTC. It encodes CASSLDWKETQYF. The complete variable domain, with remaining parts taken from reference TRBV7-8 and TRBJ2-5, reads GAGVSQSPRYKVAKRGQDVALRCDPISGHVSLFWYQQALGQGPEFLTYFQNEAQLDKSGLPSDRFFAERPEGSVSTLKIQRTQQEDSAVYLCASSLDWKETQYFGPGTRLLVL.

CDR3 region: CSATALNEAFF. The CDR3 nucleotides read TGCAGTGCTACCGCGCTAAATGAAGCTTTCTTT. The chain links TRBV20-1 to TRBJ1-1; no reliable D call. The V end was cut by 4 bases, the J end by 7 bases, with 10 bases between. Germline lookup yields CDR1 DFQATT and CDR2 SNEGSKA (reference sequence). The CDR3 length is 11 residues.

This clone was counted between two and nine times. The chain employs TRBV3-1 (or the pseudogene TRBV3-2) and TRBJ1-1; 7 bases map to TRBD1. CDR1 is LGHDT, CDR2 YNNKEL, per germline (reference sequence). Unmatched junction bases numbered 4, after V lost 4 bases and J lost 5 bases. The CDR3 length is 13 residues. The CDR3 DNA reads TGTGCCAGCAGCCGCTTACAGGGGACTGAAGCTTTCTTT. Translated: CASSRLQGTEAFF.

V is TRBV5-1 and J is TRBJ1-2, with a weak D call TRBD1 (6 bases). CDR1 and CDR2 (germline): SGHRS, YFSETQ. The CDR3 covers 14 residues. Trimming shortened V by 3 bases and J by 2 bases, and 11 bases separated the two germline ends. CDR3 bases: TGCGCCAGCAGCTGGGACATCTTAAACTATGGCTACACCTTC. This codes for CASSWDILNYGYTF.

This clone was counted once. The chain recombines TRBV11-2 with TRBJ1-5; 7 bases fit TRBD1. The V segment lost 4 bases and the J segment 4 bases; nucleotides outside the gene matches: 10. This CDR3 has 16 amino acids. Germline CDR1 is SGHAT and CDR2 is FQNNGV. The CDR3 coding sequence is TGTGCCAGCAGCTGGGGGACAGTAGGGAGTAATCAGCCCCAGCATTTT. It translates to CASSWGTVGSNQPQHF.

This clone has only one observation. The chain employs TRBV9 and TRBJ2-1; 11 nucleotides agree with TRBD1. The CDR3 extends over 18 amino acids. Germline V lookup: CDR1 SGDLS, CDR2 YYNGEE. V lost 4 bases to trimming and J lost 7 bases; unmatched junction nucleotides: 16. CDR3 nucleotide sequence: TGTGCCAGCAGCCCGAGGTCCGGACAGGGGGCGTCTAGGAATGAGCAGTTCTTC. Residues: CASSPRSGQGASRNEQFF.